One sample yielded the 26 T cell receptor beta chains listed below, sequenced in a study of blood T cell repertoires in COVID-19 (dated by TCRdb to about 2020). Library generation was performed with the immunoSEQ multiplex PCR assay. Entries here come from immuneACCESS through TCRdb and include only in-frame sequences with V and J called. Some clones fail to appear in such tables; in the studies checked, an unresolved V gene covers under half of the shortfall, and the cause of the remainder is unknown. The sample table lists 250,000 to 300,000 clones, around nine tenths of them with a count of one. About 11% of the sample rests with the top ten. Sequenced input: peripheral blood. The receptors stem from a woman in her 30s with COVID-19, enrolled during active disease.

This chain's CDR3 is CASSLDTGPYEQYF. The CDR3 region has the DNA TGTGCCAGCAGCTTAGATACAGGGCCTTACGAGCAGTACTTC. The chain combines TRBV11-3 with TRBJ2-7, with D perhaps TRBD1 (6 bases). CDR3 size: 14 residues. Trimming took off 0 bases at V and 4 bases at J, with 10 bases between the two ends. The germline V gene encodes CDR1 SGHNT and CDR2 YENEEA.

The rearrangement joins TRBV7-8 to TRBJ2-3; D is perhaps TRBD1 (5 bases). V lost 4 bases and J 1 base, leaving 15 bases between the germline ends. The CDR3 length is 16 residues. The germline V gene has CDR1 SGHVS and CDR2 FQNEAQ. This chain's CDR3 is CASSYGHARGTDTQYF. The DNA of the CDR3 is TGTGCCAGCAGCTATGGACACGCTAGGGGCACAGATACGCAGTATTTT. Complete variable domain (other parts from reference TRBV7-8 and TRBJ2-3): GAGVSQSPRYKVAKRGQDVALRCDPISGHVSLFWYQQALGQGPEFLTYFQNEAQLDKSGLPSDRFFAERPEGSVSTLKIQRTQQEDSAVYLCASSYGHARGTDTQYFGPGTRLTVL.

This chain joins TRBV7-2 and TRBJ2-3; possible D gene TRBD1, 6 bases. From germline, CDR1 is SGHTA and CDR2 FQGNSA. CDR3 length: 14 residues. Between the trimmed V and J ends, which lost 1 base and 5 bases, there was a span of 10 bases. The CDR3 DNA sequence: TGTGCCAGCAGCTTAGAGGTCAGGGGAGATACGCAGTATTTT. Translated: CASSLEVRGDTQYF.

V and J are TRBV7-2 and TRBJ2-7; D is uncertain. V was trimmed by 1 base and J by 3 bases, leaving 7 bases between them. Germline V gene sequence: CDR1 SGHTA, CDR2 FQGNSA. The CDR3 runs to 13 residues. The CDR3 DNA reads as TGTGCCAGCAGCTTAGATCTTTTCTACGAGCAGTACTTC. Residues: CASSLDLFYEQYF.

The V and J genes are TRBV6-6 and TRBJ2-1, with 13 bases fitting TRBD2. The CDR3 has 20 residues. With V trimmed by 6 bases and J by 1 base, 15 bases remained unmatched. Germline V lookup: CDR1 MNHNY, CDR2 SVGAGI (reference sequence). The CDR3 region is CASSAHPLAGGPASYNEQFF. CDR3 bases: TGTGCCAGCAGCGCCCACCCACTAGCGGGAGGGCCGGCGTCCTACAATGAGCAGTTCTTC.

This clone was seen a single time. This chain joins TRBV10-2 and TRBJ1-2; perhaps TRBD1 as D (6 bases). Germline-derived CDR1 and CDR2 are WSHSY and SAAADI. The CDR3 consists of 14 residues. Trimming pared 1 base from V and 4 bases from J, leaving 10 bases between. CDR3 DNA: TGCGCCAGCAGTGAGTGGGCAGGGGTCTATGGCTACACCTTC. Translated, it gives CASSEWAGVYGYTF.

This chain connects TRBV28 to TRBJ1-1; 9 bases align to TRBD1. V dropped 5 bases and J dropped 4; count of bases not matched to a gene: 8. The CDR3 spans 15 residues. Germline V gives CDR1 MDHEN, CDR2 SYDVKM. CDR3 region: CASSRDRDQGTEAFF. CDR3 coding DNA: TGTGCCAGCAGTCGGGACAGGGACCAGGGCACTGAAGCTTTCTTT.

This chain links TRBV9 with TRBJ2-2; TRBD2 matches at 8 bases. V gave up 0 bases and J gave up 1 base; unmatched junction bases: 2. The CDR3 runs 16 residues. CDR1 SGDLS and CDR2 YYNGEE come from the germline V gene. DNA for the CDR3: TGTGCCAGCAGCGTAGAGCTAGCGGGGAACACCGGGGAGCTGTTTTTT. Protein product: CASSVELAGNTGELFF.

This clone turned up a few times. The chain links TRBV7-8 to TRBJ2-7; tentatively, D is TRBD1 (6 bases). The length of the CDR3 is 13 residues. Germline-derived CDR1 and CDR2 are SGHVS and FQNEAQ. V lost 5 bases to trimming and J lost 8 bases, with 16 bases between them. The CDR3 loop is CASSPFQGSQQYF. CDR3 DNA: TGTGCCAGCAGCCCCTTCCAGGGGAGTCAGCAGTACTTC. Filled out from reference TRBV7-8 and TRBJ2-7, the complete variable domain reads GAGVSQSPRYKVAKRGQDVALRCDPISGHVSLFWYQQALGQGPEFLTYFQNEAQLDKSGLPSDRFFAERPEGSVSTLKIQRTQQEDSAVYLCASSPFQGSQQYFGPGTRLTVT.

This clone was seen a few times. The rearrangement joins TRBV12-3 or TRBV12-4 to TRBJ2-3; D gene unclear. V was pared by 7 bases and J by 8 bases, with 10 bases between. The CDR3 totals 11 residues. CDR3 bases: TGTGCCAGCAACGTCCGAGGTACGCAGTATTTT. It translates to CASNVRGTQYF.

This chain connects TRBV3-1 (or the pseudogene TRBV3-2) to TRBJ2-1; the D gene is possibly TRBD2 (5 bases). Trimming cost V 10 bases and J 10 bases, with 17 bases left between them. The CDR3 contains 12 residues. The V gene's germline CDR1 is LGHDT and CDR2 YNNKEL (reference sequence). CDR3 DNA: TGTGCCACCCTCGACTCAACGGGGGAGCAGTTCTTC. This codes for CATLDSTGEQFF.

This chain connects TRBV30 to TRBJ2-7, with 8 bases fitting TRBD2. Germline V gene sequence: CDR1 GTSNPN, CDR2 SVGIG (reference sequence). Losses at the gene ends were 1 base for V and 0 bases for J; bases not matched to a gene: 5. This CDR3 has 15 amino acids. In DNA, the CDR3 is TGTGCCTGGAGTGGTAGCGGGACCCCCTCCTACGAGCAGTACTTC. This translates into CAWSGSGTPSYEQYF.

The V call is TRBV7-9, the J call TRBJ2-3, with TRBD2 matching 10 bases. This CDR3 region has 16 residues. Germline CDR1 reads SEHNR; CDR2 reads FQNEAQ (reference sequence). With V trimmed by 4 bases and J by 0 bases, 4 bases remained unmatched. The CDR3: CASSSQTSGSTDTQYF. The CDR3, as DNA: TGTGCCAGCAGCTCCCAGACTAGCGGGAGCACAGATACGCAGTATTTT.

This clone was picked up one time. This sequence joins TRBV20-1 and TRBJ1-1, with D hard to call. Germline lookup yields CDR1 DFQATT and CDR2 SNEGSKA (reference sequence). The CDR3 spans 11 residues. V was shortened by 5 bases and J by 6 bases, with 10 bases between the two germline ends. CDR3 coding DNA: TGCAGTGCTTACAGAATCCCTGAAGCTTTCTTT. This gives the protein CSAYRIPEAFF.

The chain has TRBV10-3 and TRBJ1-2; 7 bases agree with TRBD1. The germline V gene encodes CDR1 ENHRY and CDR2 SYGVKD. The CDR3 is made up of 16 amino acids. Trimming removed 3 bases from V and 4 bases from J; junction bases left unmatched: 11. The chain's CDR3 is CAISDPTRQGGYGYTF. The CDR3 DNA reads TGTGCCATCAGTGACCCAACCCGACAGGGAGGCTATGGCTACACCTTC.

This clone was observed once. The chain recombines TRBV6-5 with TRBJ1-4; D possibly corresponds to TRBD1 (6 bases). Deletions cut 6 bases from V and 7 bases from J, with 15 bases between. This CDR3 region has 14 residues. In germline, CDR1 is MNHEY, CDR2 SVGAGI. This CDR3 reads CASRPGARVEKLFF. The CDR3 DNA sequence: TGTGCCAGCAGACCAGGGGCCAGGGTTGAAAAACTGTTTTTT.

V and J are TRBV11-2 and TRBJ1-1, with D possibly being TRBD1 (5 bases). The germline V gene has CDR1 SGHAT and CDR2 FQNNGV. V was pared by 5 bases and J by 5 bases, with 21 bases between. This CDR3 is built from 16 residues. CDR3 DNA sequence: TGTGCCAGCAGCAAGGGGTCCTCCTGGGCAAAAACTGAAGCTTTCTTT. Translating it yields CASSKGSSWAKTEAFF.

This clone has only a few counts. The genes are TRBV6-1 and TRBJ2-7; 7 nucleotides align to TRBD1. Trimming at V came to 0 bases and at J to 0 bases, leaving 5 bases not matched to a gene. This CDR3 is built from 16 residues. Germline CDR1 MNHNS, CDR2 SASEGT. The CDR3 bases are TGTGCCAGCAGTGAAGCCGGGACAGCTTCCTCCTACGAGCAGTACTTC. Its translation: CASSEAGTASSYEQYF.

The rearrangement joins TRBV19 to TRBJ2-1; 9 bases match TRBD2. Germline V gene lookup returns CDR1 LNHDA and CDR2 SQIVND (reference sequence). The CDR3 length is 15 residues. J was trimmed by 9 bases and V by 5 bases; bases with no gene match: 11. DNA of the CDR3: TGTGCCAGTAGTCCCATGCGGGAGGGCCGCGGTGAGCAGTTCTTC. This gives the protein CASSPMREGRGEQFF. Looking up the rest from reference TRBV19 and TRBJ2-1 gives the full variable domain: DGGITQSPKYLFRKEGQNVTLSCEQNLNHDAMYWYRQDPGQGLRLIYYSQIVNDFQKGDIAEGYSVSREKKESFPLTVTSAQKNPTAFYLCASSPMREGRGEQFFGPGTRLTVL.

The gene calls are TRBV25-1 and TRBJ2-2; 8 bases agree with TRBD2. V lost 7 bases to trimming and J lost 0 bases; unmatched junction nucleotides: 4. The CDR3 covers 15 residues. CDR1 and CDR2 (germline): MGHDK, SYGVNS. The CDR3 coding sequence is TGTGCCAGCACCCCGGGACTAGCGAACACCGGGGAGCTGTTTTTT. It is translated as CASTPGLANTGELFF.

This chain uses TRBV5-1 with TRBJ2-1; 9 nucleotides agree with TRBD2. The CDR3 has 15 amino acids. The germline gives CDR1 SGHRS, CDR2 YFSETQ. Trimming cost V 0 bases and J 4 bases; bases outside gene matches: 2. The CDR3: CASSLATSGYNEQFF. The CDR3 DNA sequence: TGCGCCAGCAGCTTGGCCACTAGCGGGTACAATGAGCAGTTCTTC.

The chain carries TRBV18 and TRBJ2-5, with 7 bases fitting TRBD2. Germline trimming cut 2 bases from V and 5 bases from J; bases unmatched to any gene: 8. Germline-derived CDR1 and CDR2 are KGHSH and LQKENI. The CDR3 extends over 15 amino acids. The CDR3 DNA reads as TGTGCCAGCTCACCAGAGGGAGGGCCGAGGGAGACCCAGTACTTC. Translated: CASSPEGGPRETQYF.

DNA of the CDR3: TGCGCCAGCAGCCAGGGAGGAAGGGGTTCCGATGGCTACACCTTC. As protein: CASSQGGRGSDGYTF. The chain carries TRBV4-1 and TRBJ1-2, with D possibly matching TRBD1 (5 bases). CDR1 and CDR2 from the germline V gene are MGHRA and YSYEKL. The CDR3 has 15 amino acids. The ends were cut back, 3 bases at V and 6 bases at J, with 17 bases in the middle.

The V and J genes are TRBV11-2 and TRBJ1-2; TRBD1 is a possible D gene (5 bases). Germline CDR1 reads SGHAT; CDR2 reads FQNNGV. V was cut by 1 base and J by 3 bases, with 9 bases left in between. The CDR3 spans 14 residues. The CDR3 is CASSLGSRDYGYTF. CDR3 in DNA: TGTGCCAGCAGCTTAGGGTCCAGGGACTATGGCTACACCTTC.

In regard to this clone: The junction departs from the called germline gene at one end, perhaps through a read error. The chain couples TRBV11-1 to TRBJ2-2; a possible D gene is TRBD1 (5 bases). Germline loops: CDR1 SGHAT, CDR2 FQDESV (reference sequence). The CDR3 length is 11 residues. The CDR3: CASSLQGSPNF. DNA of the CDR3: TGTGCCAGCAGCTTACAGGGATCACCCAATTTT.

The rearrangement uses TRBV7-8 and TRBJ2-7; 8 nucleotides align to TRBD1. CDR3 length: 15 amino acids. In germline, CDR1 is SGHVS, CDR2 FQNEAQ. The V gene end was trimmed by 2 bases and the J gene end by 7 bases; junction bases not matched to a gene: 10. The CDR3 DNA follows: TGTGCCAGCAGCTTAAGGGGACAGGCGTTTAGGGAGCAGTACTTC. This translates into CASSLRGQAFREQYF.